The 27 T cell receptor beta chains below all came from one sample that was sequenced in a study of cytomegalovirus exposure and HLA in healthy donors. The PCR had 60 Vbeta and 13 Jbeta primers. Data came from immunoSEQ multiplex PCR; TCRdb stores just in-frame clones and leaves some out. The table includes about 94,000 clones, over 65% detected once. Sequencing input: PBMCs. The origin of the receptors is a woman aged 55 to 70 in good health and CMV-seronegative.

V is TRBV6-6 and J is TRBJ1-3, with D hard to call. Trimming left V 5 bases short and J 3 bases short, with 14 bases between. Germline V CDR1 and CDR2: MNHNY, SVGAGI (reference sequence). CDR3 length: 15 residues. CDR3 amino acids: CASSHPIRSGNTIYF. CDR3 sequence (DNA): TGTGCCAGCAGTCATCCGATACGCAGTGGAAACACCATATATTTT.

This chain connects TRBV6-6 to TRBJ1-6; possibly TRBD1 for D (5 bases). Trimming took 2 bases from V and 6 from J, leaving 11 bases between them. The CDR3 covers 15 residues. The germline gives CDR1 MNHNY, CDR2 SVGAGI (reference sequence). In nucleotides, the CDR3 is TGTGCCAGCAGTTACATTCAGGGCAGTAATTCACCCCTCCACTTT. This translates into CASSYIQGSNSPLHF.

V usage is TRBV6-5 and J usage is TRBJ2-7; 9 bases map to TRBD1. The CDR3 loop spans 16 amino acids. The germline gives CDR1 MNHEY, CDR2 SVGAGI. The junction had 10 bases not matched to a gene; V was cut back by 0 bases and J by 7 bases. CDR3 sequence: CASSYSKDRGGSEQYF. The CDR3 DNA reads as TGTGCCAGCAGTTACTCGAAGGACAGGGGAGGATCGGAGCAGTACTTC.

This clone was counted only a few times. The chain combines TRBV13 with TRBJ2-1; 11 bases fit TRBD2. The CDR3 is 20 residues long. From germline, CDR1 is PRHDT and CDR2 FYEKMQ (reference sequence). Trimming at V came to 5 bases and at J to 0 bases, leaving 15 bases not matched to a gene. CDR3 bases: TGTGCCAGCAGCCCCCGTAGCGGGAGGGTAGGGGTAGGCTCCTACAATGAGCAGTTCTTC. This gives the protein CASSPRSGRVGVGSYNEQFF.

The CDR3 DNA is TGCGCCACCTCTAAAGCGGGAGAACAAGAGACCCAGTACTTC. Its protein product is CATSKAGEQETQYF. The chain uses TRBV10-2 and TRBJ2-5, with 8 nucleotides matching TRBD2. This CDR3 has 14 residues. Germline V gene data show CDR1 as WSHSY and CDR2 as SAAADI. The trim removed 10 bases at V and 2 bases at J, leaving 9 bases unmatched.

This clone has only a few counts. This chain uses TRBV7-2 with TRBJ1-5; no reliable D call. The CDR3 runs 12 residues. The ends were cut back, 5 bases at V and 4 bases at J, with 6 bases in the middle. Per the germline V gene, CDR1 is SGHTA and CDR2 is FQGNSA. The CDR3 reads CASSRGNQPQHF. The CDR3 bases are TGTGCCAGCAGCCGAGGGAATCAGCCCCAGCATTTT. Full variable domain (outside the CDR3, taken from reference TRBV7-2 and TRBJ1-5): GAGVSQSPSNKVTEKGKDVELRCDPISGHTALYWYRQSLGQGLEFLIYFQGNSAPDKSGLPSDRFSAERTGGSVSTLTIQRTQQEDSAVYLCASSRGNQPQHFGDGTRLSIL.

V usage is TRBV12-5 and J usage is TRBJ2-1; D might be TRBD1 (5 bases). The V end lost 2 bases, the J end lost 6 bases, and 20 bases lay between the germline ends. Germline CDR1 LGHNT, CDR2 FRNRAP. The CDR3 is 17 amino acids. This CDR3 reads CASGLSSDSYRINEQFF. In nucleotides, the CDR3 is TGTGCTAGTGGTTTGTCCTCTGACAGCTATCGGATCAATGAGCAGTTCTTC.

CDR3 DNA sequence: TGTGCCAGCTCACCAGGGACAGGTTATGGCTACACCTTC. Protein product: CASSPGTGYGYTF. V usage is TRBV18 and J usage is TRBJ1-2, with 8 bases aligning to TRBD1. CDR1 is KGHSH and CDR2 is LQKENI in the germline V gene. Germline trimming cut 2 bases from V and 5 bases from J; bases unmatched to any gene: 1. The CDR3 is 13 residues long.

This clone has just one count. V and J are TRBV30 and TRBJ1-5; 8 positions agree with TRBD1. Unmatched junction bases numbered 5, after V lost 1 base and J lost 0 bases. There are 16 residues in the CDR3. The V gene's germline CDR1 is GTSNPN and CDR2 SVGIG (reference sequence). The CDR3 DNA follows: TGTGCCTGGAGTGACTACGGGACAGGTAGCAATCAGCCCCAGCATTTT. Residues: CAWSDYGTGSNQPQHF.

On this clone itself: A junction boundary mismatches the germline segment, possibly from a read error. This rearrangement joins TRBV7-2 to TRBJ1-1, with unresolved D. This CDR3 contains 13 residues. CDR1 is SGHTA, CDR2 FQGNSA, per germline. Written as DNA, the CDR3 is TGTGCCAGCAGCTTAGCTGGGCGGACTGCAGCTTTCTTT. Protein: CASSLAGRTAAFF.

V usage is TRBV19 and J usage is TRBJ2-2; 16 bases line up with TRBD2. Germline assignment: CDR1 LNHDA and CDR2 SQIVND (reference sequence). The CDR3 loop spans 19 amino acids. V was pared by 4 bases and J by 0 bases, with 5 bases of the junction left unmatched. The CDR3: CASSTLGLAGGPNTGELFF. In nucleotides, the CDR3 is TGTGCCAGTAGTACCTTGGGACTAGCGGGAGGGCCGAACACCGGGGAGCTGTTTTTT. Filled out from reference TRBV19 and TRBJ2-2, the complete variable domain reads DGGITQSPKYLFRKEGQNVTLSCEQNLNHDAMYWYRQDPGQGLRLIYYSQIVNDFQKGDIAEGYSVSREKKESFPLTVTSAQKNPTAFYLCASSTLGLAGGPNTGELFFGEGSRLTVL.

The rearrangement links TRBV7-6 to TRBJ1-6; tentatively, D is TRBD1 (5 bases). The CDR3 loop spans 14 amino acids. CDR1 and CDR2 (germline): SGHVS, FNYEAQ. Trimming left V 5 bases short and J 6 bases short, with 11 bases between. Written as DNA, the CDR3 is TGTGCCAGCAGCCCAACCGGGGGTAATTCACCCCTCCACTTT. This encodes CASSPTGGNSPLHF.

The V and J genes are TRBV7-2 and TRBJ2-7, with 9 bases that match TRBD2. The CDR3 extends over 21 amino acids. The germline V gene has CDR1 SGHTA and CDR2 FQGNSA. Trimming took 0 bases from V and 0 from J; bases not matched to a gene: 18. For the CDR3, the DNA is TGTGCCAGCAGCTTAGCCTTTTGGAGCGGGGGGCCCCCTCCGAGCTCCTACGAGCAGTACTTC. Protein sequence: CASSLAFWSGGPPPSSYEQYF.

This rearrangement joins TRBV6-5 to TRBJ2-1; TRBD2 might be the D (5 bases). The CDR3 extends over 14 amino acids. In germline, CDR1 is MNHEY, CDR2 SVGAGI. V was pared by 5 bases and J by 0 bases, with 8 bases between. The CDR3: CASSEGSSYNEQFF. In DNA form, the CDR3 reads TGTGCCAGCAGTGAGGGAAGCTCCTACAATGAGCAGTTCTTC.

In DNA form, the CDR3 reads TGTGCCACACGGCAACAGCACCTTAGCAATCAGCCCCAGCATTTT. Protein product: CATRQQHLSNQPQHF. This chain uses TRBV6-6 with TRBJ1-5; D is ambiguous. V was cut by 10 bases and J by 0 bases, with 16 bases left in between. Germline CDR1 is MNHNY and CDR2 is SVGAGI (reference sequence). CDR3 length equals 15 residues.

V gene TRBV29-1 combines with J gene TRBJ2-5, with 8 bases identical to TRBD2. This CDR3 is 13 amino acids long. Germline CDR1 reads SQVTM; CDR2 reads ANQGSEA. V lost 1 base, J lost 2 bases, and 0 bases stayed unmatched. CDR3 residues: CSVEAGGQETQYF. The CDR3 bases are TGCAGCGTTGAAGCGGGGGGGCAAGAGACCCAGTACTTC.

This sequence joins TRBV6-5 and TRBJ1-1; 7 bases map to TRBD1. J was trimmed by 3 bases and V by 1 base; bases with no gene match: 8. CDR1 and CDR2 (germline): MNHEY, SVGAGI. The CDR3 covers 16 residues. CDR3 sequence reads: CASSYLGQAPDTEAFF. CDR3 bases: TGTGCCAGCAGTTACTTAGGACAGGCCCCGGACACTGAAGCTTTCTTT.

V usage is TRBV28 and J usage is TRBJ2-1, with 7 nucleotides matching TRBD1. Unmatched junction bases numbered 3, after V lost 6 bases and J lost 4 bases. Looked up from germline, CDR1 is MDHEN and CDR2 is SYDVKM. The CDR3 is 13 amino acids. CDR3 sequence reads: CASREQGYNEQFF. The CDR3 DNA is TGTGCCAGCAGAGAACAGGGGTACAATGAGCAGTTCTTC.

The rearrangement links TRBV6-5 to TRBJ1-2; 10 nucleotides agree with TRBD1. V gave up 4 bases and J gave up 13 bases; unmatched junction bases: 12. This CDR3 is 14 amino acids long. In germline, CDR1 is MNHEY, CDR2 SVGAGI. CDR3 protein: CASSFDPGQGPPTF. In DNA, the CDR3 is TGTGCCAGCAGTTTCGACCCGGGACAGGGGCCCCCCACCTTC.

The V and J genes are TRBV9 and TRBJ1-2, with 10 bases identical to TRBD1. This CDR3 spans 16 amino acids. J gave up 4 bases and V 6 bases, and 12 bases lay outside the gene matches. CDR1 and CDR2 (germline): SGDLS, YYNGEE. CDR3 region: CASTPLETGGGYGYTF. The CDR3 DNA sequence: TGTGCCAGCACCCCCTTAGAGACAGGGGGCGGCTATGGCTACACCTTC.

This chain joins TRBV5-8 and TRBJ2-2; 7 positions match TRBD1. Germline V gene sequence: CDR1 SGHTS, CDR2 YDEGEE. The CDR3 length is 14 residues. J lost 6 bases, V lost 3 bases, and 5 bases had no gene match. The CDR3 protein is CASSYDRAAGELFF. The CDR3 DNA sequence: TGTGCCAGCAGCTACGACAGGGCGGCCGGGGAGCTGTTTTTT.

This chain connects TRBV2 to TRBJ2-7; perhaps TRBD1 as D (6 bases). V lost 7 bases, J lost 5 bases, and 21 bases lay in between. The CDR3 contains 15 residues. The V gene's germline CDR1 is SNHLY and CDR2 FYNNEI. As DNA, the CDR3 is TGTGCCAGCAAAGAGTTCAGACAGGATGGCCACGAGCAGTACTTC. Its protein is CASKEFRQDGHEQYF. Combining the CDR3 with reference TRBV2 and TRBJ2-7 gives the whole variable domain EPEVTQTPSHQVTQMGQEVILRCVPISNHLYFYWYRQILGQKVEFLVSFYNNEISEKSEIFDDQFSVERPDGSNFTLKIRSTKLEDSAMYFCASKEFRQDGHEQYFGPGTRLTVT.

The chain recombines TRBV25-1 with TRBJ2-5; TRBD2 matches 10 bases. Germline CDR1 is MGHDK and CDR2 is SYGVNS. The CDR3 loop spans 16 amino acids. V trimming: 4 bases; J trimming: 7 bases; junction bases outside the gene matches: 12. CDR3 coding DNA: TGTGCCAGCAGTGGACCGGGACTAGCGACTGTAAGGACCCAGTACTTC. This translates into CASSGPGLATVRTQYF.

The chain has TRBV2 and TRBJ2-3, with 9 bases identical to TRBD2. The germline CDR1 and CDR2 sequences are SNHLY and FYNNEI. Trimming removed 1 base from V and 2 bases from J; junction bases left unmatched: 4. The CDR3 is made up of 16 amino acids. The CDR3: CASSEVAGDTTDTQYF. In DNA, the CDR3 is TGTGCCAGCAGTGAAGTAGCGGGGGACACCACAGATACGCAGTATTTT.

This clone was detected a few times. The chain carries TRBV28 and TRBJ2-2, with TRBD2 matching over 15 bases. V trimming: 7 bases; J trimming: 5 bases; junction bases outside the gene matches: 8. The CDR3 sequence is 17 residues long. Germline V gene data show CDR1 as MDHEN and CDR2 as SYDVKM. The CDR3 region is CASMEEGLAGGTGELFF. In nucleotides, the CDR3 is TGTGCCAGCATGGAAGAGGGACTAGCGGGAGGTACCGGGGAGCTGTTTTTT.

The rearrangement joins TRBV2 to TRBJ2-7; no firm D call. Trimming shortened V by 6 bases and J by 3 bases, and 9 bases separated the two germline ends. CDR3 length: 12 residues. CDR1 and CDR2 from the germline V gene are SNHLY and FYNNEI. In nucleotides, the CDR3 is TGTGCCAGCAGCCTCGGGTTCTACGAGCAGTACTTC. The encoded protein is CASSLGFYEQYF.

V is TRBV9 and J is TRBJ2-5; D is possibly TRBD2 (5 bases). The CDR3 has 16 amino acids. V was pared by 0 bases and J by 3 bases, with 15 bases between. CDR1 is SGDLS, CDR2 YYNGEE, per germline. CDR3 nucleotide sequence: TGTGCCAGCAGCGTAGATATGGGAGCAAGGGAAGAGACCCAGTACTTC. This gives the protein CASSVDMGAREETQYF.